Listed below are T cell receptor beta chains from one sample, sequenced in a study of T cell changes during pregnancy in multiple sclerosis. Profiling relied on immunoSEQ multiplex PCR, and the TCRdb table lists in-frame clones only, not all of them. This table holds just under 95,000 clones, almost 95% found once. The sequencing used peripheral blood, collected in the first trimester of pregnancy. These receptor sequences come from a female donor with multiple sclerosis, enrolled in a pregnancy study. Each CDR3 is given with its conserved first and last residue. A D gene is named only where the DNA matches it firmly. The size field is filled for only some rows; it gives once, few, many or a size class.

v_call,j_call,clone_size,d_call,cdr3_aa,cdr3_nt
TRBV4-2,TRBJ2-1,NA,TRBD2,CASSQSGREVNEQFF,TGTGCCAGCAGCCAAAGTGGGCGGGAGGTCAATGAGCAGTTCTTC
TRBV5-1,TRBJ1-5,once,NA,CASSLAPGIGQPQHF,TGCGCCAGCAGCTTGGCCCCGGGTATCGGACAGCCCCAGCATTTT
TRBV5-1,TRBJ2-7,once,TRBD1,CASSPGQGADEQYF,TGCGCCAGCAGCCCGGGACAGGGGGCCGACGAGCAGTACTTC
TRBV29-1,TRBJ2-3,NA,NA,CSAKPSVLPPDTQYF,TGCAGCGCAAAACCTAGTGTACTACCACCAGATACGCAGTATTTT
TRBV28,TRBJ2-5,once,NA,CASSLQGETQYF,TGTGCCAGCAGTTTGCAGGGGGAGACCCAGTACTTC
TRBV6-1,TRBJ2-5,NA,TRBD2,CASSQGLAGPQETQYF,TGTGCCAGCAGTCAAGGACTAGCGGGACCACAAGAGACCCAGTACTTC
TRBV19,TRBJ2-7,NA,TRBD1,CASSGTAYEQYF,TGTGCCAGTAGCGGGACAGCCTACGAGCAGTACTTC
TRBV19,TRBJ2-6,NA,TRBD2,CASLPGVAGSGANVLTF,TGTGCCAGCTTACCGGGGGTAGCGGGCTCTGGGGCCAACGTCCTGACTTTC
TRBV6-1,TRBJ1-6,NA,TRBD1,CASSATPGTGSAAPLHF,TGTGCCAGCAGTGCAACTCCCGGGACAGGGTCTGCGGCACCCCTCCACTTT
TRBV19,TRBJ2-7,NA,TRBD1,CASSFGDRAYEQYF,TGTGCCAGTAGTTTCGGGGACAGGGCCTACGAGCAGTACTTC
TRBV15,TRBJ2-7,NA,NA,CATSRTRAHEQYF,TGTGCCACCAGCAGGACCAGGGCGCACGAGCAGTACTTC
TRBV30,TRBJ1-5,NA,NA,CAWSAQVGQPQHF,TGTGCCTGGAGTGCACAGGTCGGTCAGCCCCAGCATTTT
TRBV15,TRBJ2-1,NA,TRBD2,CATRNSGSPYNEQFF,TGTGCCACCAGAAATAGCGGGAGCCCCTACAATGAGCAGTTCTTC
TRBV10-3,TRBJ2-6,NA,NA,CAIPRSPTSGANVLTF,TGTGCCATTCCGAGGAGTCCAACCTCTGGGGCCAACGTCCTGACTTTC
TRBV7-8,TRBJ2-3,NA,TRBD1,CASSPRTGARVAQYF,TGTGCCAGCAGCCCCCGCACAGGGGCGCGAGTAGCGCAGTATTTT
TRBV28,TRBJ2-4,NA,TRBD2,CASVDSGSAKNIQYF,TGTGCCAGCGTGGATAGCGGGAGCGCCAAAAACATTCAGTACTTC
TRBV19,TRBJ1-1,NA,NA,CASSGGLPPRGTEAFF,TGTGCCAGTAGCGGGGGTTTGCCCCCTCGAGGCACTGAAGCTTTCTTT
TRBV30,TRBJ2-7,NA,NA,CAWSFMQGSYEQYF,TGTGCCTGGAGCTTTATGCAGGGGAGCTACGAGCAGTACTTC
TRBV19,TRBJ2-7,NA,TRBD1,CASSRKGQGFYEQYF,TGTGCCAGTAGCCGGAAGGGACAGGGATTTTACGAGCAGTACTTC
TRBV28,TRBJ2-1,NA,NA,CASSLVGGFEQFF,TGTGCCAGCAGTCTTGTGGGGGGATTTGAGCAGTTCTTC
TRBV5-1,TRBJ2-3,once,TRBD2,CASSLLAGGFLRTDTQYF,TGCGCCAGCAGCTTGCTAGCGGGAGGGTTTCTACGCACAGATACGCAGTATTTT
TRBV29-1,TRBJ1-1,NA,TRBD1,CSSRTGGGNTEAFF,TGCAGCTCCCGAACAGGGGGGGGGAACACTGAAGCTTTCTTT
TRBV30,TRBJ2-4,NA,NA,CACNSRTGNIQYF,TGTGCCTGTAATAGCAGAACGGGGAACATTCAGTACTTC
TRBV6-4,TRBJ1-4,NA,TRBD1,CASSPGTGKEEKLFF,TGTGCCAGCAGCCCTGGGACAGGGAAGGAAGAAAAACTGTTTTTT
TRBV5-1,TRBJ1-2,NA,TRBD1,CASSLRAGQRIANYGYTF,TGCGCCAGCAGCTTGAGGGCGGGACAGAGAATAGCTAACTATGGCTACACCTTC
TRBV2,TRBJ2-3,NA,TRBD1,CASSLQTGVGADTQYF,TGTGCCAGCAGTTTACAGACAGGGGTCGGCGCAGATACGCAGTATTTT
TRBV6-1,TRBJ2-7,NA,NA,CASSEIYEQYF,TGTGCCAGCAGTGAAATATACGAGCAGTACTTC
TRBV7-6,TRBJ2-3,NA,TRBD2,CASSATGLAGTDTQYF,TGTGCCAGCAGCGCTACGGGACTAGCGGGCACAGATACGCAGTATTTT
TRBV18,TRBJ2-3,NA,TRBD1,CASSPTGADTQYF,TGTGCCAGCTCACCGACAGGGGCAGATACGCAGTATTTT
TRBV28,TRBJ2-2,NA,NA,CASRPLSLPLRGELFF,TGTGCCAGCAGACCCTTGAGTCTCCCATTGCGAGGGGAGCTGTTTTTT
TRBV25-1,TRBJ2-1,NA,NA,CASSEFGQGPYNEQFF,TGTGCCAGCAGTGAATTTGGCCAGGGGCCCTACAATGAGCAGTTCTTC
TRBV6-5,TRBJ2-3,NA,NA,CASSYARAEDTQYF,TGTGCCAGCAGTTACGCCAGGGCCGAAGATACGCAGTATTTT
TRBV5-4,TRBJ1-2,NA,TRBD1,CASSRGTEGSGYTF,TGTGCCAGCAGCCGGGGGACAGAGGGAAGCGGCTACACCTTC